These T cell receptor beta chains were read from a single sample in a study of cytomegalovirus exposure and HLA in healthy donors. Produced via immunoSEQ multiplex PCR; TCRdb's table is partial and in-frame only. Here the sample spans around 190,000 clones, over 70% being singletons. Sequenced input: PBMCs. The receptor source for this set is a woman between 18 and 29 years old in good health and CMV-seronegative. Each CDR3 is given with its conserved first and last residue. Clone size, where shown, is once, few, many, or a class for clones that have expanded.

V	J	size	CDR3
TRBV28	TRBJ1-5	-	CASSLSGASNQPQHF
TRBV6-5	TRBJ1-2	-	CASTAGTGGVYGYTF
TRBV27	TRBJ2-2	-	CASSSWTTNTGELFF
TRBV28	TRBJ2-7	few	CASSPRDRRSSEQYF
TRBV2	TRBJ2-3	-	CASSGRSTQSSTDTQYF
TRBV2	TRBJ1-4	-	CASSEYTGVEKLFF
TRBV29-1	TRBJ1-2	-	CSVAASRDYGYTF
TRBV5-6	TRBJ2-1	-	CASSLEGNYNEQFF
TRBV29-1	TRBJ2-1	-	CSVEVPGQNEQFF
TRBV5-1	TRBJ2-7	-	CASSLSPGGQYEQYF
TRBV28	TRBJ1-1	few	CASSSGQGVAFF
TRBV14	TRBJ2-7	-	CASSQEQGSSYEQYF
TRBV6-5	TRBJ2-1	-	CASSPTGSSYNEQFF
TRBV15	TRBJ1-2	-	CATSREGFNYGYTF
TRBV6-6	TRBJ1-1	few	CASRSQGRAFF
TRBV5-1	TRBJ1-2	-	CASSDPTGGYGYTF
TRBV28	TRBJ2-7	-	CASRRTGMNYEQYF
TRBV19	TRBJ2-3	-	CASSMASGGTTDTQYF
TRBV5-1	TRBJ1-3	-	CASARNTIYF
TRBV5-1	TRBJ2-2	-	CASGGRAGTGELFF
TRBV10-3	TRBJ2-2	-	CAISENPGLAGPGELFF
TRBV5-6	TRBJ2-1	-	CASSQSGGGDEQFF
TRBV5-1	TRBJ1-4	-	CASSLGSPDEKLFF
TRBV29-1	TRBJ1-2	-	CSAKTEVNYGYTF
TRBV19	TRBJ2-7	-	CASSIDREQYF
TRBV7-8	TRBJ2-7	-	CASSFQRGPVEQYF
TRBV18	TRBJ1-4	-	CASSPPLGRGIEKLFF
TRBV14	TRBJ2-5	-	CASSQDLGGSGETQYF
TRBV7-3	TRBJ2-2	-	CASSLREGGNAGELFF
TRBV28	TRBJ2-2	-	CASSSYPRTSGPLAGELFF
TRBV28	TRBJ2-1	few	CASSPLTSSYNEQFF
TRBV27	TRBJ2-3	-	CASSRLAGASLTDTQYF
TRBV19	TRBJ2-7	-	CASSISGVTYEQYF
TRBV6-6	TRBJ2-5	once	CASAPGTGGLETQYF
TRBV15	TRBJ1-5	once	CATSRGREDQPQHF
TRBV7-8	TRBJ2-7	-	CASNLRQGSYEQYF
TRBV29-1	TRBJ2-1	-	CSGAGKRGLAGGPSYNEQFF
TRBV29-1	TRBJ2-6	-	CSVPRGAGANVLTF
TRBV10-3	TRBJ1-1	-	CAISEYRGDTEAFF
TRBV21-1	TRBJ2-1	-	CASSKKLWRQRYNEQFF
TRBV7-9	TRBJ1-5	-	CASSSYSFGGQPSNQPQHF
TRBV14	TRBJ2-6	-	CASSQFSRQGYGANVLTF
TRBV5-1	TRBJ2-3	few	CASSLDFPSTDTQYF
TRBV28	TRBJ2-7	-	CASSPGIYTSYEQYF
TRBV4-1	TRBJ1-4	-	CASSRTGTGPEKLFF
TRBV19	TRBJ2-5	-	CASSEGAQETQYF
TRBV29-1	TRBJ2-5	-	CSVDRGRETQYF
TRBV7-9	TRBJ2-2	few	CASSLEGENTGELFF